This entry lists 21 T cell receptor beta chains sequenced from one sample in a study of T-cell memory formation after mild COVID-19. TCRdb itself ran the 5' RACE reads through MiXCR, one entry per CDR3 protein. The repertoire holds about 58,000 distinct CDR3 sequences, with around a quarter as singletons. Sequenced sample: PBMCs or a T cell subset sorted from them (not recorded which). The receptors were gathered from a man aged 18 to 30 who had mild COVID-19 (a few samples of this study predate the infection). Cell type and time point are not known.

This chain uses TRBV4-1 with TRBJ1-3; D perhaps matches TRBD1 (6 bases). The CDR3 has 17 amino acids. Germline V gives CDR1 MGHRA, CDR2 YSYEKL. V was shortened by 2 bases and J by 3 bases, with 17 bases between the two germline ends. CDR3 nucleotide sequence: TGCGCCAGCAGCCAACCCACGCAGGACAGATATGGAAACACCATATATTTT. It encodes CASSQPTQDRYGNTIYF.

This clonotype has only a few counts. V is TRBV12-3 or TRBV12-4 and J is TRBJ2-1; TRBD1 matches 8 bases. The CDR3 sequence is 15 residues long. The junction had 3 bases not matched to a gene; V was cut back by 5 bases and J by 0 bases. The CDR3 reads CASSRTGPSYNEQFF. CDR3 sequence (DNA): TGTGCCAGCAGTCGGACAGGGCCCTCCTACAATGAGCAGTTCTTC.

This clonotype was observed a few times. V usage is TRBV15 and J usage is TRBJ1-5; TRBD1 agrees at 10 bases. The length of the CDR3 is 15 residues. The J segment lost 4 bases and the V segment lost 6 bases, leaving 6 bases of the junction unmatched. Germline-derived CDR1 and CDR2 are LNHNV and YYDKDF (reference sequence). CDR3 residues: CATRKPGQGNQPQHF. As DNA, the CDR3 is TGTGCCACCAGGAAACCGGGACAGGGGAATCAGCCCCAGCATTTT.

The chain has TRBV6-5 and TRBJ1-1, with D possibly TRBD1 on 5 matching bases. This CDR3 region has 15 residues. CDR1 and CDR2 (germline): MNHEY, SVGAGI. Trimming took 0 bases from V and 4 from J, leaving 12 bases between them. CDR3 nucleotide sequence: TGTGCCAGCAGTTACTCCGGGGGGTCGGGCACTGAAGCTTTCTTT. Encoded protein: CASSYSGGSGTEAFF.

This clonotype was detected once. The chain recombines TRBV9 with TRBJ2-5, with TRBD2 matching over 8 bases. V gave up 5 bases and J gave up 5 bases; unmatched junction bases: 11. Germline assignment: CDR1 SGDLS and CDR2 YYNGEE. The CDR3 length is 15 residues. CDR3 sequence reads: CASSQPGGPLETQYF. CDR3 coding DNA: TGTGCCAGCAGTCAACCGGGGGGGCCTCTGGAGACCCAGTACTTC. Full variable domain (rest looked up from reference TRBV9 and TRBJ2-5): DSGVTQTPKHLITATGQRVTLRCSPRSGDLSVYWYQQSLDQGLQFLIQYYNGEERAKGNILERFSAQQFPDLHSELNLSSLELGDSALYFCASSQPGGPLETQYFGPGTRLLVL.

The gene calls are TRBV5-8 and TRBJ2-7; D gene unclear. V shed 1 base and J shed 2 bases, with 10 bases lying between them. CDR1 SGHTS and CDR2 YDEGEE come from the germline V gene. The length of the CDR3 is 14 residues. The DNA for the CDR3 is TGTGCCAGCAGCTTGTTCCAGCTTCCCTACGAGCAGTACTTC. Protein: CASSLFQLPYEQYF.

This clonotype has a single count. A much larger clone lies a single base off, so this may be a read error. The J gene is TRBJ2-6, the V gene TRBV27, with TRBD2 as a possible D gene (6 bases). The CDR3 is 14 amino acids. The germline gives CDR1 MNHEY, CDR2 SMNVEV (reference sequence). With 3 bases removed from V and 3 bases from J, the gap between germline ends came to 6 bases. The CDR3 region is CASSFGGGANVLTF. For the CDR3, the DNA is TGTGCCAGCAGTTTCGGGGGTGGGGCCAACGTCCTGACTTTC.

The chain employs TRBV4-3 and TRBJ1-1, with D possibly TRBD1 on 5 matching bases. V was cut by 5 bases and J by 0 bases, with 10 bases left in between. The CDR3 contains 14 residues. Germline V lookup: CDR1 LGHNA, CDR2 YSLEER. The CDR3 loop reads CASSYRGMNTEAFF. In nucleotides, the CDR3 is TGCGCCAGCAGCTACCGGGGGATGAACACTGAAGCTTTCTTT.

The rearrangement uses TRBV15 and TRBJ2-1; 10 bases line up with TRBD1. Germline CDR1 LNHNV, CDR2 YYDKDF (reference sequence). V was pared by 0 bases and J by 7 bases, with 6 bases of the junction left unmatched. CDR3 size: 16 residues. CDR3 protein: CATSRDKGQGINEQFF. The CDR3, as DNA: TGTGCCACCAGCAGAGATAAGGGACAGGGGATAAATGAGCAGTTCTTC.

This chain uses TRBV9 with TRBJ2-1, with TRBD1 as a possible D gene (6 bases). The germline CDR1 and CDR2 sequences are SGDLS and YYNGEE. Trimming cost V 3 bases and J 1 base, with 8 bases left between them. The CDR3 contains 14 residues. Here the CDR3 reads CASSGDISYNEQFF. The CDR3 coding sequence is TGTGCCAGCAGCGGGGACATTTCCTACAATGAGCAGTTCTTC.

This clonotype occurred a few times. The chain uses TRBV7-9 and TRBJ1-5, with D maybe TRBD1 (6 bases). The CDR3 contains 15 residues. Trimming cost V 4 bases and J 0 bases, with 10 bases left between them. CDR1 and CDR2 (germline): SEHNR, FQNEAQ (reference sequence). CDR3 nucleotides: TGTGCCAGCAGCTCGACAGGACGTAGCAATCAGCCCCAGCATTTT. It is translated as CASSSTGRSNQPQHF.

The chain links TRBV11-2 to TRBJ2-7; a possible D gene is TRBD1 (5 bases). Germline CDR1 is SGHAT and CDR2 is FQNNGV. This CDR3 spans 16 amino acids. V was clipped by 5 bases and J by 0 bases, with 17 bases between them. CDR3 sequence: CASSQGGIGLSYEQYF. The CDR3 coding sequence is TGTGCCAGCAGCCAGGGTGGCATCGGTCTCTCCTACGAGCAGTACTTC.

The V call is TRBV4-3, the J call TRBJ1-1; D possibly corresponds to TRBD1 (6 bases). The CDR3 is 17 residues long. Germline V CDR1 and CDR2: LGHNA, YSLEER. The germline V and J ends were trimmed by 3 bases and 1 base, with 18 bases remaining between them. The CDR3 here is CASSHQRWDTENTEAFF. The CDR3 nucleotides are TGCGCCAGCAGCCACCAGCGGTGGGACACAGAGAACACTGAAGCTTTCTTT.

This sequence joins TRBV27 and TRBJ2-7; a weak D match, TRBD2 (5 bases). Deletions cut 4 bases from V and 3 bases from J, with 13 bases between. Germline values: CDR1 MNHEY, CDR2 SMNVEV (reference sequence). The CDR3 loop spans 14 amino acids. The CDR3 loop reads CASSSAGRIYEQYF. As DNA, the CDR3 is TGTGCCAGCAGTTCGGCGGGCAGAATCTACGAGCAGTACTTC.

The chain links TRBV7-7 to TRBJ2-7; D remains ambiguous. This CDR3 has 13 amino acids. Per germline, CDR1 SSHAT and CDR2 FNYEAQ (reference sequence). This CDR3 reads CASSPAIPYEQYV. CDR3 in DNA: TGTGCTAGCAGCCCGGCCATACCCTACGAGCAGTACGTC.

This clonotype turned up a few times. This sequence joins TRBV7-9 and TRBJ2-7; the D gene is possibly TRBD2 (6 bases). The V end was cut by 4 bases, the J end by 2 bases, with 18 bases between. In germline, CDR1 is SEHNR, CDR2 FQNEAQ (reference sequence). The CDR3 length is 16 residues. In DNA, the CDR3 is TGTGCCAGCAGCTCCGCTACGGGACTGGGGCCCTACGAGCAGTACTTC. Protein sequence: CASSSATGLGPYEQYF.

The rearrangement joins TRBV2 to TRBJ2-1, with D uncertain. Germline CDR1 and CDR2: SNHLY and FYNNEI. The CDR3 extends over 14 amino acids. Trimming removed 1 base at V and 4 bases at J, with 8 bases between. The DNA for the CDR3 is TGTGCCAGCAGTGAAGAAGGCAGTTACAATGAGCAGTTCTTC. It encodes CASSEEGSYNEQFF.

This clonotype has just a few counts. V is TRBV7-2 and J is TRBJ1-5; D perhaps matches TRBD1 (5 bases). The CDR3 has 14 amino acids. V lost 5 bases to trimming and J lost 3 bases, with 11 bases between them. The V gene's germline CDR1 is SGHTA and CDR2 FQGNSA. DNA for the CDR3: TGTGCCAGCAGCGCAGACAGACTCAATCAGCCCCAGCATTTT. This translates into CASSADRLNQPQHF.

The V and J genes are TRBV5-1 and TRBJ2-5, with D possibly matching TRBD1 (5 bases). The CDR3 loop spans 13 amino acids. With 0 bases removed from V and 11 bases from J, the gap between germline ends came to 14 bases. Germline V gives CDR1 SGHRS, CDR2 YFSETQ. The CDR3 sequence is CASSLGTSTYQYF. The CDR3 bases are TGCGCCAGCAGCTTGGGGACATCTACATATCAGTACTTC.

This chain links TRBV5-5 with TRBJ2-1, with TRBD2 matching over 10 bases. This CDR3 region has 17 residues. Per the germline V gene, CDR1 is SGHKS and CDR2 is YYEKEE (reference sequence). Trimming took 0 bases from V and 5 from J; bases not matched to a gene: 8. The CDR3 sequence: CASSLAVAGGYHNEQFF. The CDR3 nucleotides are TGTGCCAGCAGCTTGGCCGTAGCGGGGGGCTATCACAATGAGCAGTTCTTC. The full variable domain, with the rest looked up from reference TRBV5-5 and TRBJ2-1, is DAGVTQSPTHLIKTRGQQVTLRCSPISGHKSVSWYQQVLGQGPQFIFQYYEKEERGRGNFPDRFSARQFPNYSSELNVNALLLGDSALYLCASSLAVAGGYHNEQFFGPGTRLTVL.

The chain combines TRBV6-2 or TRBV6-3 with TRBJ2-3, with 11 bases that match TRBD2. The CDR3 sequence is 17 residues long. Trimming at V came to 7 bases and at J to 0 bases, leaving 9 bases not matched to a gene. Germline V gene sequence: CDR1 MNHEY, CDR2 SVGEGT. CDR3 amino acids: CASTPGLAERSTDTQYF. CDR3 nucleotide sequence: TGTGCCAGCACCCCGGGACTAGCGGAGAGGAGCACAGATACGCAGTATTTT.